The 9 T cell receptor beta chains given below trace back to one sample, sequenced in a study of early T cells in non-severe SARS-CoV-2 infection. TCRdb re-analysed the 5' RACE reads in MiXCR, keeping a single row per CDR3 protein. The sample includes about 80,000 distinct CDR3 sequences, about 6% seen only once; the top ten take about 8%. Source material: whole blood. The receptors originated from an adult who was a healthcare worker with PCR-confirmed SARS-CoV-2 infection or an uninfected control (not recorded which).

This clonotype was counted ten times or more. The CDR3 nucleotides read TGTGCCAGCACCCCCCGGCCCAGCCAGGACGAGCAGTACTTC. It encodes CASTPRPSQDEQYF. V is TRBV11-2 and J is TRBJ2-7; D not certain. V gave up 7 bases and J gave up 5 bases, with 18 bases separating them. The CDR3 sequence is 14 residues long. The germline V gene has CDR1 SGHAT and CDR2 FQNNGV.

There are a few counts of this clonotype. The chain combines TRBV19 with TRBJ2-3; 7 bases agree with TRBD2. Germline lookup yields CDR1 LNHDA and CDR2 SQIVND (reference sequence). The junction had 6 bases not matched to a gene; V was cut back by 5 bases and J by 1 base. The CDR3 is made up of 15 amino acids. CDR3 nucleotides: TGTGCCAGTAGTTCCCAGCGGGGACGCACAGATACGCAGTATTTT. This translates into CASSSQRGRTDTQYF.

This clonotype was detected ten times or more. The CDR3 is CAWSRTVENYGYTF. CDR3 DNA: TGTGCCTGGAGCCGGACAGTAGAAAACTATGGCTACACCTTC. V and J are TRBV30 and TRBJ1-2, with D perhaps matching TRBD1 (6 bases). This CDR3 has 14 amino acids. Germline CDR1 and CDR2: GTSNPN and SVGIG (reference sequence). V was shortened by 3 bases and J by 2 bases, with 13 bases between the two germline ends.

This clonotype has ten or more counts. This chain joins TRBV28 and TRBJ2-3; 8 positions match TRBD2. Looked up from germline, CDR1 is MDHEN and CDR2 is SYDVKM. V shed 5 bases and J 6 bases; nucleotides not matched to a gene: 10. The CDR3 spans 15 residues. CDR3 protein: CASSNSGALWDTQYF. CDR3 sequence (DNA): TGTGCCAGCAGTAATAGCGGGGCCCTTTGGGATACGCAGTATTTT.

This clonotype was seen only a few times. The chain employs TRBV6-6 and TRBJ2-1, with TRBD2 matching 10 bases. The germline V gene encodes CDR1 MNHNY and CDR2 SVGAGI (reference sequence). CDR3 size: 16 residues. V lost 7 bases, J lost 8 bases, and 14 bases stayed unmatched. The DNA of the CDR3 is TGTGCCAGCACCGACGGCTCAAGCGGGAGGGGGGATGAGCAGTTCTTC. As protein: CASTDGSSGRGDEQFF.

This clonotype was counted many times. The genes are TRBV28 and TRBJ2-7; D is unclear. This CDR3 spans 13 amino acids. Germline V gives CDR1 MDHEN, CDR2 SYDVKM. V lost 10 bases and J lost 7, with 20 bases in between. The CDR3 DNA sequence: TGTGCCACATACAGAGGCCGCTCTTGGGAGCAGTACTTC. Translated, it gives CATYRGRSWEQYF.

This clonotype was detected many times. This rearrangement joins TRBV3-1 to TRBJ2-3; D remains unclear. CDR1 LGHDT and CDR2 YNNKEL come from the germline V gene (reference sequence). Trimming shortened V by 3 bases and J by 0 bases, and 10 bases separated the two germline ends. CDR3 length: 15 residues. In DNA form, the CDR3 reads TGTGCCAGCAGCCAGGCCGGAGATAGCACAGATACGCAGTATTTT. Translation gives CASSQAGDSTDTQYF.

The chain carries TRBV4-2 and TRBJ1-5, with D uncertain. CDR1 is LGHNA and CDR2 is YNFKEQ in the germline V gene. CDR3 length: 15 amino acids. V dropped 3 bases and J dropped 7 bases, with 16 bases sitting between them. CDR3 DNA: TGTGCCAGCAGCCAGGGTAACTTTGGGAACCAGCCCCAGCATTTT. Translation: CASSQGNFGNQPQHF.

This clonotype was seen repeatedly, ten times or more. V gene TRBV6-5 combines with J gene TRBJ1-2; possible D gene TRBD1, 5 bases. The CDR3 length is 12 residues. Germline loops: CDR1 MNHEY, CDR2 SVGAGI. The V end lost 9 bases, the J end lost 6 bases, and 14 bases lay between the germline ends. The CDR3 DNA is TGTGCCAGTGGTGGGGACCGCGATGGCTACACCTTC. It is translated as CASGGDRDGYTF.